This paragraph covers one T cell receptor (beta chain) sequence. Its cognate antigen is unknown. This sample was taken from a study of cytomegalovirus exposure and HLA in healthy donors. Whole-study results and caveats: Later analysis identified several of the most significant clusters that appeared linked to common viral pathogens.

From germline, CDR1 is SNHLY and CDR2 FYNNEI. The CDR3 runs 16 residues. V lost 7 bases, J lost 0 bases, and 13 bases lay in between. The PCR ran on 60 Vbeta and 13 Jbeta primers. TCRdb's copy holds only in-frame clones and misses some; the assay was immunoSEQ multiplex PCR. Among 120,000 to 150,000 clones listed, over 60% were seen once. The clonotype was recovered from a male donor in good health and CMV-seronegative. The chain carries TRBV2 and TRBJ2-6; D remains ambiguous. Sequences were obtained from PBMCs. DNA for the CDR3: TGTGCCAGCAAGAAGTCAGTCAACTCTGGGGCCAACGTCCTGACTTTC. Translating it yields CASKKSVNSGANVLTF.